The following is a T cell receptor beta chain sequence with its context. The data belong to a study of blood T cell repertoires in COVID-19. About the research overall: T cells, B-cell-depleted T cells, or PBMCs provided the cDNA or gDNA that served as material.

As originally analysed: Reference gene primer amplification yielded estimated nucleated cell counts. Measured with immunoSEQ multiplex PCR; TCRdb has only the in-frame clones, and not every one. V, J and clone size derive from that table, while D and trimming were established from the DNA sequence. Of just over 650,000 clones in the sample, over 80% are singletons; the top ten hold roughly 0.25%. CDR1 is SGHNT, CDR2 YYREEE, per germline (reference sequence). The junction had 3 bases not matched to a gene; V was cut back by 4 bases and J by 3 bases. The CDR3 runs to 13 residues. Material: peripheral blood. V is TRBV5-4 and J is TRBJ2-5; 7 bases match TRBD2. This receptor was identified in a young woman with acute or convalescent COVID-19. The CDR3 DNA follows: TGTGCCAGCAGCGGCGGGGGAGAAGAGACCCAGTACTTC. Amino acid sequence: CASSGGGEETQYF.